This TCR beta chain was identified during a study of blood T cell repertoires in COVID-19. The CDR3 spans 16 residues. The V gene end was trimmed by 6 bases and the J gene end by 5 bases; junction bases not matched to a gene: 9. From germline, CDR1 is KGHDR and CDR2 SFDVKD. Assay used: immunoSEQ multiplex PCR; TCRdb lists only in-frame clones, some missing. The data contain more than 90,000 clones, approximately 80% of them singletons. This clone was observed a handful of times. Sequencing input: peripheral blood. The receptor was derived from an older woman with acute or convalescent COVID-19. The chain is built from TRBV24-1 and TRBJ2-2, with 9 bases fitting TRBD1. Written as DNA, the CDR3 is TGTGCCACCAGTCACAGGGGGCGAGGGGGAACCGGGGAGCTGTTTTTT. The encoded protein is CATSHRGRGGTGELFF.